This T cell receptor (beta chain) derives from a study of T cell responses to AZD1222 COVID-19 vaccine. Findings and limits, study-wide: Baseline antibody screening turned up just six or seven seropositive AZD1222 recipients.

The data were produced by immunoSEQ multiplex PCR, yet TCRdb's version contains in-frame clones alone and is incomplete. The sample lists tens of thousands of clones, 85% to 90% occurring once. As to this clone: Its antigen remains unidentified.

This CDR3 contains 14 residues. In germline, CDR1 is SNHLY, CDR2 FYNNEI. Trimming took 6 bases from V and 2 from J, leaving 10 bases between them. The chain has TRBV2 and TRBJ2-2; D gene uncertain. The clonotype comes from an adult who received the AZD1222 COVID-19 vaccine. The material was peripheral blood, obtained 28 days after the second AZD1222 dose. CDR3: CASRIGSNTGELFF. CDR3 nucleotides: TGTGCCAGCAGGATTGGATCCAACACCGGGGAGCTGTTTTTT. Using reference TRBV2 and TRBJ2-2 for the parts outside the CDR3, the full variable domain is EPEVTQTPSHQVTQMGQEVILRCVPISNHLYFYWYRQILGQKVEFLVSFYNNEISEKSEIFDDQFSVERPDGSNFTLKIRSTKLEDSAMYFCASRIGSNTGELFFGEGSRLTVL.